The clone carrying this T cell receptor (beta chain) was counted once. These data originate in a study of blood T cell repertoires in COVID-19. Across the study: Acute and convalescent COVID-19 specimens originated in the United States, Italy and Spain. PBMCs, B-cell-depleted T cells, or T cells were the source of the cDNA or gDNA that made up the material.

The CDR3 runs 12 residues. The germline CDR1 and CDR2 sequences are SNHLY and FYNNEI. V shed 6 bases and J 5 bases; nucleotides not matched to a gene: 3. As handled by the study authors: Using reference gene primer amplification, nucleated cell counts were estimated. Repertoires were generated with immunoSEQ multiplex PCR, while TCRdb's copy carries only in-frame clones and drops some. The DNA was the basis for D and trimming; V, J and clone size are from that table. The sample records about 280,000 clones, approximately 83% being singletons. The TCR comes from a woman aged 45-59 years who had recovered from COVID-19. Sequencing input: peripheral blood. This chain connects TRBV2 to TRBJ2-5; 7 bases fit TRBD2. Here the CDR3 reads CASRRTRETQYF. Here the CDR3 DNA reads TGTGCCAGCAGACGGACTAGGGAGACCCAGTACTTC.